A selection of T cell receptor beta chains follows, all from one sample in a study of T cell changes during pregnancy in multiple sclerosis. TCRdb keeps only in-frame clones here, not all; method: immunoSEQ multiplex PCR. Of fewer than 60,000 clones detected, around 92% appear once; the ten largest clones hold about 1.2%. The source was peripheral blood, collected after pregnancy. Receptors originate from a female donor in good health, enrolled as a control in a pregnancy study. Each CDR3 is given with its conserved first and last residue. The D gene is left open where the match is weak. Some rows have no size entry. The others give once, few or many, or a class for an expanded clone.

clone_size: few
j_call: TRBJ1-1
d_call: TRBD1
v_call: TRBV11-1
cdr3_length: 16
cdr3_aa: CASSLARGQGNTEAFF
cdr3_nt: TGTGCCAGCAGCTTAGCGAGGGGACAGGGTAACACTGAAGCTTTCTTT

clone_size: .
j_call: TRBJ2-7
d_call: TRBD2
v_call: TRBV6-1
cdr3_length: 15
cdr3_aa: CASSGRTSGVYEQYF
cdr3_nt: TGTGCCAGCAGTGGCCGGACTAGCGGGGTCTACGAGCAGTACTTC

clone_size: .
j_call: TRBJ2-3
d_call: TRBD2
v_call: TRBV19
cdr3_length: 15
cdr3_aa: CATRTSGGWADTQYF
cdr3_nt: TGTGCCACCCGGACTAGCGGGGGGTGGGCAGATACGCAGTATTTT

clone_size: .
j_call: TRBJ1-2
d_call: .
v_call: TRBV29-1
cdr3_length: 13
cdr3_aa: CSVLEAGGYGYTF
cdr3_nt: TGCAGCGTTTTGGAGGCCGGAGGGTATGGCTACACCTTC

clone_size: .
j_call: TRBJ1-2
d_call: .
v_call: TRBV11-2
cdr3_length: 15
cdr3_aa: CASSAQGTANYGYTF
cdr3_nt: TGTGCCAGCAGCGCACAGGGAACAGCTAACTATGGCTACACCTTC

clone_size: .
j_call: TRBJ1-2
d_call: .
v_call: TRBV4-1
cdr3_length: 15
cdr3_aa: CASSQVGVAVYGYTF
cdr3_nt: TGCGCCAGCAGCCAAGTTGGAGTCGCCGTTTATGGCTACACCTTC

clone_size: .
j_call: TRBJ2-2
d_call: TRBD2
v_call: TRBV5-6
cdr3_length: 16
cdr3_aa: CASSLALAANTGELFF
cdr3_nt: TGTGCCAGCAGCTTGGCACTAGCGGCGAACACCGGGGAGCTGTTTTTT

clone_size: .
j_call: TRBJ2-7
d_call: TRBD1
v_call: TRBV30
cdr3_length: 13
cdr3_aa: CAWRDDRGYEQYF
cdr3_nt: TGTGCCTGGAGGGACGACAGGGGCTACGAGCAGTACTTC

clone_size: .
j_call: TRBJ1-2
d_call: TRBD1
v_call: TRBV12-5
cdr3_length: 15
cdr3_aa: CASGLTPGQGDGYTF
cdr3_nt: TGTGCTAGTGGTTTGACTCCGGGACAGGGGGATGGCTACACCTTC

clone_size: .
j_call: TRBJ2-7
d_call: TRBD1
v_call: TRBV4-2
cdr3_length: 14
cdr3_aa: CASSQGVTGGEQYF
cdr3_nt: TGTGCCAGCAGCCAAGGGGTGACAGGGGGCGAGCAGTACTTC

clone_size: .
j_call: TRBJ1-4
d_call: TRBD1
v_call: TRBV4-3
cdr3_length: 15
cdr3_aa: CASSQDQGVNEKLFF
cdr3_nt: TGCGCCAGCAGCCAAGACCAGGGGGTAAATGAAAAACTGTTTTTT

clone_size: .
j_call: TRBJ1-2
d_call: .
v_call: TRBV5-6
cdr3_length: 12
cdr3_aa: CASSPNREGYTF
cdr3_nt: TGTGCCAGCAGCCCAAACAGGGAGGGCTACACCTTC

clone_size: few
j_call: TRBJ2-7
d_call: TRBD1
v_call: TRBV27
cdr3_length: 14
cdr3_aa: CASSLGQAYYEQYF
cdr3_nt: TGTGCCAGCAGTTTAGGACAGGCGTACTACGAGCAGTACTTC

clone_size: .
j_call: TRBJ2-5
d_call: TRBD2
v_call: TRBV9
cdr3_length: 16
cdr3_aa: CASSGLAGGPQETQYF
cdr3_nt: TGTGCCAGCAGCGGGTTAGCGGGAGGGCCACAAGAGACCCAGTACTTC

clone_size: .
j_call: TRBJ2-1
d_call: TRBD2
v_call: TRBV6-5
cdr3_length: 15
cdr3_aa: CASGLTSGGYNEQFF
cdr3_nt: TGTGCCAGCGGACTAACTAGCGGGGGGTACAATGAGCAGTTCTTC

clone_size: .
j_call: TRBJ1-2
d_call: .
v_call: TRBV2
cdr3_length: 14
cdr3_aa: CASSEVLQAGGYTF
cdr3_nt: TGTGCCAGCAGTGAAGTTCTGCAGGCCGGTGGCTACACCTTC

clone_size: .
j_call: TRBJ2-7
d_call: .
v_call: TRBV7-9
cdr3_length: 13
cdr3_aa: CASSARVPEMQYF
cdr3_nt: TGTGCCAGCAGCGCCCGAGTGCCCGAGATGCAGTACTTC

clone_size: once
j_call: TRBJ2-5
d_call: TRBD2
v_call: TRBV10-3
cdr3_length: 16
cdr3_aa: CAIRDSGRVGEKTQYF
cdr3_nt: TGTGCCATCAGGGATAGCGGGAGGGTCGGCGAGAAGACCCAGTACTTC

clone_size: .
j_call: TRBJ1-5
d_call: .
v_call: TRBV19
cdr3_length: 18
cdr3_aa: CASSIDGAGWPRNQPQHF
cdr3_nt: TGTGCCAGTAGTATAGATGGGGCAGGGTGGCCGCGCAATCAGCCCCAGCATTTT

clone_size: once
j_call: TRBJ2-5
d_call: .
v_call: TRBV28
cdr3_length: 13
cdr3_aa: CASTGSGLKTQYF
cdr3_nt: TGTGCCAGCACCGGGAGTGGCTTAAAGACCCAGTACTTC

clone_size: .
j_call: TRBJ2-7
d_call: .
v_call: TRBV10-3
cdr3_length: 14
cdr3_aa: CAISETGAPYEQYF
cdr3_nt: TGTGCCATCAGTGAGACAGGAGCTCCCTACGAGCAGTACTTC

clone_size: .
j_call: TRBJ2-7
d_call: TRBD1
v_call: TRBV7-2
cdr3_length: 13
cdr3_aa: CASSFGQAHEQYF
cdr3_nt: TGTGCCAGCAGCTTTGGACAGGCCCACGAGCAGTACTTC

clone_size: .
j_call: TRBJ1-2
d_call: TRBD1
v_call: TRBV11-2
cdr3_length: 13
cdr3_aa: CASSRTGTHGYTF
cdr3_nt: TGTGCCAGCAGCCGGACAGGGACCCATGGCTACACCTTC

clone_size: .
j_call: TRBJ2-3
d_call: .
v_call: TRBV12-5
cdr3_length: 16
cdr3_aa: CASGPGLGISTDTQYF
cdr3_nt: TGTGCTAGTGGCCCGGGACTGGGAATTAGCACAGATACGCAGTATTTT

clone_size: .
j_call: TRBJ2-3
d_call: TRBD1
v_call: TRBV27
cdr3_length: 16
cdr3_aa: CASSSGTGGAEDTQYF
cdr3_nt: TGTGCCAGCAGTTCCGGGACAGGGGGCGCCGAAGATACGCAGTATTTT

clone_size: .
j_call: TRBJ1-4
d_call: TRBD1
v_call: TRBV6-5
cdr3_length: 14
cdr3_aa: CASSLWDSDEKLFF
cdr3_nt: TGTGCCAGCAGTCTCTGGGACAGTGATGAAAAACTGTTTTTT

clone_size: .
j_call: TRBJ2-1
d_call: TRBD2
v_call: TRBV7-2
cdr3_length: 16
cdr3_aa: CASSLTSGRSPNEQFF
cdr3_nt: TGTGCCAGCAGCTTAACTAGCGGCCGTAGTCCCAATGAGCAGTTCTTC

clone_size: .
j_call: TRBJ1-2
d_call: TRBD1
v_call: TRBV18
cdr3_length: 14
cdr3_aa: CASSSGTGEYGYTF
cdr3_nt: TGTGCCAGCTCATCCGGGACAGGGGAATATGGCTACACCTTC

clone_size: .
j_call: TRBJ1-1
d_call: .
v_call: TRBV7-9
cdr3_length: 15
cdr3_aa: CASSLGEGRGREAFF
cdr3_nt: TGTGCCAGCAGCTTAGGGGAGGGTAGGGGGAGAGAAGCTTTCTTT

clone_size: .
j_call: TRBJ1-2
d_call: TRBD1
v_call: TRBV30
cdr3_length: 13
cdr3_aa: CAWSKGGDYGYTF
cdr3_nt: TGTGCCTGGAGTAAAGGGGGCGACTATGGCTACACCTTC

clone_size: once
j_call: TRBJ2-7
d_call: TRBD1
v_call: TRBV14
cdr3_length: 14
cdr3_aa: CASRDRQGAGEQYF
cdr3_nt: TGTGCCAGCAGAGATCGACAGGGGGCGGGCGAGCAGTACTTC

clone_size: .
j_call: TRBJ2-2
d_call: TRBD2
v_call: TRBV6-5
cdr3_length: 13
cdr3_aa: CASGGGTSGELFF
cdr3_nt: TGTGCCAGCGGCGGGGGGACCTCCGGGGAGCTGTTTTTT

clone_size: once
j_call: TRBJ1-1
d_call: .
v_call: TRBV19
cdr3_length: 14
cdr3_aa: CASSIGGGRTEAFF
cdr3_nt: TGTGCCAGTAGTATAGGGGGGGGACGCACTGAAGCTTTCTTT

clone_size: few
j_call: TRBJ1-1
d_call: .
v_call: TRBV7-9
cdr3_length: 9
cdr3_aa: CALRAEAFF
cdr3_nt: TGTGCATTGAGAGCTGAAGCTTTCTTT

clone_size: .
j_call: TRBJ2-1
d_call: TRBD1
v_call: TRBV5-6
cdr3_length: 14
cdr3_aa: CASSWGQINNEQFF
cdr3_nt: TGTGCCAGCAGCTGGGGACAGATCAACAATGAGCAGTTCTTC

clone_size: .
j_call: TRBJ1-3
d_call: .
v_call: TRBV14
cdr3_length: 17
cdr3_aa: CASSPLGQGRSGNTIYF
cdr3_nt: TGTGCCAGCAGCCCACTAGGGCAGGGGCGAAGTGGAAACACCATATATTTT

clone_size: .
j_call: TRBJ2-3
d_call: TRBD2
v_call: TRBV29-1
cdr3_length: 14
cdr3_aa: CSLTGTSGTDTQYF
cdr3_nt: TGCAGCCTTACCGGGACTAGCGGTACAGATACGCAGTATTTT

clone_size: .
j_call: TRBJ1-5
d_call: .
v_call: TRBV18
cdr3_length: 15
cdr3_aa: CASSPNSGAYQPQHF
cdr3_nt: TGTGCCAGCTCACCAAATTCAGGGGCTTATCAGCCCCAGCATTTT

clone_size: .
j_call: TRBJ2-1
d_call: .
v_call: TRBV7-7
cdr3_length: 14
cdr3_aa: CASSLGDSVNEQFF
cdr3_nt: TGTGCTAGCAGCTTAGGGGACTCCGTCAATGAGCAGTTCTTC

clone_size: .
j_call: TRBJ1-2
d_call: .
v_call: TRBV29-1
cdr3_length: 12
cdr3_aa: CSVVPPGYGYTF
cdr3_nt: TGCAGCGTCGTTCCCCCGGGCTATGGCTACACCTTC

clone_size: .
j_call: TRBJ1-3
d_call: TRBD1
v_call: TRBV5-1
cdr3_length: 15
cdr3_aa: CASSLGTGLRNTIYF
cdr3_nt: TGCGCCAGCTCCCTCGGGACAGGATTACGGAACACCATATATTTT

clone_size: .
j_call: TRBJ1-6
d_call: TRBD1
v_call: TRBV11-2
cdr3_length: 15
cdr3_aa: CASSLDRGLNSPLHF
cdr3_nt: TGTGCCAGCAGTTTGGACAGGGGCCTTAATTCACCCCTCCACTTT

clone_size: .
j_call: TRBJ2-5
d_call: TRBD1
v_call: TRBV9
cdr3_length: 14
cdr3_aa: CASSSGTGGETQYF
cdr3_nt: TGTGCCAGCAGCTCCGGGACAGGGGGCGAGACCCAGTACTTC

clone_size: once
j_call: TRBJ1-4
d_call: TRBD1
v_call: TRBV2
cdr3_length: 16
cdr3_aa: CASSPTGGLTNEKLFF
cdr3_nt: TGTGCCAGCAGTCCGACAGGGGGTTTGACTAATGAAAAACTGTTTTTT

clone_size: .
j_call: TRBJ2-1
d_call: .
v_call: TRBV6-1
cdr3_length: 13
cdr3_aa: CASSEARRTEQFF
cdr3_nt: TGTGCCAGCAGTGAAGCCCGCCGGACAGAGCAGTTCTTC

clone_size: .
j_call: TRBJ1-2
d_call: TRBD1
v_call: TRBV6-5
cdr3_length: 16
cdr3_aa: CASSSYANRGQNGYTF
cdr3_nt: TGTGCCAGCAGTTCCTACGCCAACAGGGGGCAGAATGGCTACACCTTC

clone_size: .
j_call: TRBJ1-2
d_call: .
v_call: TRBV15
cdr3_length: 13
cdr3_aa: CATEQGSGYGYTF
cdr3_nt: TGTGCCACCGAACAGGGAAGTGGCTATGGCTACACCTTC

clone_size: .
j_call: TRBJ2-3
d_call: .
v_call: TRBV6-5
cdr3_length: 16
cdr3_aa: CASSYSWQGHTDTQYF
cdr3_nt: TGTGCCAGCAGTTACTCGTGGCAGGGTCACACAGATACGCAGTATTTT

clone_size: .
j_call: TRBJ1-2
d_call: .
v_call: TRBV28
cdr3_length: 15
cdr3_aa: CASSLIGGGNYGYTF
cdr3_nt: TGTGCCAGCAGCCTAATCGGGGGAGGGAACTATGGCTACACCTTC

clone_size: .
j_call: TRBJ1-1
d_call: TRBD1
v_call: TRBV7-6
cdr3_length: 16
cdr3_aa: CASSSRTGPKGTEAFF
cdr3_nt: TGTGCCAGCAGCTCAAGGACAGGGCCTAAGGGGACTGAAGCTTTCTTT

clone_size: .
j_call: TRBJ2-7
d_call: .
v_call: TRBV4-3
cdr3_length: 14
cdr3_aa: CASSQDGIRGEQYF
cdr3_nt: TGCGCCAGCAGCCAAGATGGTATACGGGGCGAGCAGTACTTC

clone_size: .
j_call: TRBJ2-1
d_call: TRBD2
v_call: TRBV9
cdr3_length: 16
cdr3_aa: CASSVQGLAVYNEQFF
cdr3_nt: TGTGCCAGCAGCGTACAGGGACTAGCGGTATACAATGAGCAGTTCTTC

clone_size: .
j_call: TRBJ2-7
d_call: .
v_call: TRBV6-5
cdr3_length: 15
cdr3_aa: CASRYDREANYEQYF
cdr3_nt: TGTGCCAGCAGATACGACAGGGAGGCCAACTACGAGCAGTACTTC

clone_size: few
j_call: TRBJ1-6
d_call: .
v_call: TRBV19
cdr3_length: 12
cdr3_aa: CASSIADSPLHF
cdr3_nt: TGTGCCAGTAGTATCGCGGATTCACCCCTCCACTTT

clone_size: .
j_call: TRBJ2-4
d_call: .
v_call: TRBV6-5
cdr3_length: 16
cdr3_aa: CASSYGQGWGKNIQYF
cdr3_nt: TGTGCCAGCAGTTATGGGCAGGGGTGGGGCAAAAACATTCAGTACTTC

clone_size: .
j_call: TRBJ1-4
d_call: .
v_call: TRBV5-6
cdr3_length: 16
cdr3_aa: CASSLRTGVSNEKLFF
cdr3_nt: TGTGCCAGCAGCTTGAGGACCGGGGTCTCTAATGAAAAACTGTTTTTT

clone_size: .
j_call: TRBJ1-1
d_call: TRBD1
v_call: TRBV9
cdr3_length: 14
cdr3_aa: CASSEQGANTEAFF
cdr3_nt: TGTGCCAGCAGCGAACAGGGGGCGAACACTGAAGCTTTCTTT

clone_size: .
j_call: TRBJ1-5
d_call: TRBD1
v_call: TRBV9
cdr3_length: 14
cdr3_aa: CASSLGQGVQPQHF
cdr3_nt: TGTGCCAGCAGCCTCGGACAGGGGGTACAGCCCCAGCATTTT

clone_size: .
j_call: TRBJ2-7
d_call: .
v_call: TRBV19
cdr3_length: 14
cdr3_aa: CASSMGAQGGEQYF
cdr3_nt: TGTGCCAGTAGTATGGGGGCCCAGGGGGGCGAGCAGTACTTC